Listed below are T cell receptor beta chains from one sample, sequenced in a study of response to subunit inactivated influenza vaccine. Via MiXCR, TCRdb re-called the RT-PCR reads, giving one row per CDR3 protein. The table has about 800,000 distinct CDR3 sequences, 21% seen once. Specimen: PBMCs from blood, collected around 5 days after vaccination. The receptors shown here come from a man between 45 and 60 years old who received an inactivated influenza vaccine. Both conserved end residues are part of each CDR3. D genes are given only for firm matches. Not every row has a clone size; where given, it reads once, few, many or a size class.

v_call: TRBV5-5; d_call: TRBD2; clone_size: few; j_call: TRBJ2-5; cdr3_aa: CASSFVRGGRSQETQYF
v_call: TRBV2; d_call: TRBD1; clone_size: few; j_call: TRBJ2-5; cdr3_aa: CASSLHRGQEETQYF
v_call: TRBV5-1; d_call: .; clone_size: many; j_call: TRBJ2-7; cdr3_aa: CASSLGGIYEQYF
v_call: TRBV5-5; d_call: TRBD2; clone_size: few; j_call: TRBJ2-3; cdr3_aa: CASSLYAGGSTDTQYF
v_call: TRBV6-2/TRBV6-3; d_call: .; clone_size: once; j_call: TRBJ2-2; cdr3_aa: CASSYRAGTGELFF
v_call: TRBV12-3/TRBV12-4; d_call: .; clone_size: .; j_call: TRBJ2-7; cdr3_aa: CASSLGAGNPSYEQYF
v_call: TRBV12-3/TRBV12-4; d_call: .; clone_size: .; j_call: TRBJ2-3; cdr3_aa: CASSLGAPGWGVDTQYF
v_call: TRBV10-3; d_call: .; clone_size: .; j_call: TRBJ2-1; cdr3_aa: CAIARDLTYNEQFF
v_call: TRBV6-2/TRBV6-3; d_call: TRBD1; clone_size: .; j_call: TRBJ2-7; cdr3_aa: CASGGQIYEQYF
v_call: TRBV5-4; d_call: TRBD1; clone_size: few; j_call: TRBJ2-7; cdr3_aa: CASSLLQGAEQYF
v_call: TRBV12-3/TRBV12-4; d_call: .; clone_size: many; j_call: TRBJ2-2; cdr3_aa: CASSSLLWQGNTGELFF